The clone carrying this TCR beta chain was counted only a few times. No antigen is known for it. Investigators reverse transcribed all isolated RNA, so they sequenced expressed TCRB transcripts. Clones were sequenced by immunoSEQ multiplex PCR, and TCRdb holds only the in-frame ones, with some missing. The repertoire consists of 150,000 to 200,000 clones, with around 8% occurring once and the leading ten covering around 0.9%. The data originate from a study of beta chain features in type 1 diabetes. Study outcomes and limitations: TCRB CDR3 length was moderately but significantly reduced in all four CD4+ subsets of Type 1 diabetes patients.

Input material: central memory CD4+ T cells from blood. This TCR came from a woman aged 40 to 50 with type 1 diabetes.

The CDR3 DNA is TGTGCCAGCAGCCCCCCGGGGACAGGAGAGACCCAGTACTTC. It specifies CASSPPGTGETQYF. V is TRBV7-2 and J is TRBJ2-5, with 8 bases that match TRBD1. The CDR3 loop spans 14 amino acids. Germline CDR1 is SGHTA and CDR2 is FQGNSA. Trimming took 5 bases from V and 4 from J; bases not matched to a gene: 6.